The 23 T cell receptor beta chains below come from one sample, sequenced in a study of blood T cell repertoires in COVID-19. The method was immunoSEQ multiplex PCR; TCRdb's version includes in-frame clones alone and lacks a portion of them. Among 53,000 or so clones listed, around 84% were seen once. The sequencing input was peripheral blood. All receptors derive from a man between 65 and 79 years old with active COVID-19.

The chain has TRBV18 and TRBJ2-3; 8 positions match TRBD2. The CDR3 is 16 amino acids. The germline V gene encodes CDR1 KGHSH and CDR2 LQKENI. Trimming took 0 bases from V and 0 from J; bases not matched to a gene: 2. CDR3 in DNA: TGTGCCAGCTCACCACCGGCTAGCGGGAGCACAGATACGCAGTATTTT. Encoded protein: CASSPPASGSTDTQYF.

The chain carries TRBV12-3 or TRBV12-4 and TRBJ1-5; weak D call: TRBD1 (5 bases). The CDR3 is 13 amino acids. V lost 8 bases to trimming and J lost 6 bases, with 14 bases between them. The CDR3 DNA reads TGTGCCAGCGGTCGGGGGGGTACTCAGCCCCAGCATTTT. Residues: CASGRGGTQPQHF.

The CDR3 is CASSPGGEADTQYF. CDR3 nucleotides: TGTGCCAGCAGTCCGGGCGGGGAGGCAGATACGCAGTATTTT. V usage is TRBV6-2 or TRBV6-3 and J usage is TRBJ2-3, with D possibly TRBD2 on 6 matching bases. This CDR3 is 14 amino acids long. V lost 5 bases, J lost 4 bases, and 13 bases lay in between. Per germline, CDR1 MNHEY and CDR2 SVGEGT.

This clone was found a few times. The chain carries TRBV29-1 and TRBJ1-2; 7 bases line up with TRBD1. Germline loops: CDR1 SQVTM, CDR2 ANQGSEA. V lost 3 bases, J lost 5 bases, and 15 bases stayed unmatched. CDR3 size: 16 residues. DNA for the CDR3: TGCAGCGTTGATTATAACGGGGTGACAGGGAATTATGGCTACACCTTC. The encoded protein is CSVDYNGVTGNYGYTF.

The CDR3 bases are TGTGCCAGCAGCCCCGGACAGGCCTTCAGACGGGAGACCCAGTACTTC. Its translation: CASSPGQAFRRETQYF. The rearrangement uses TRBV7-2 and TRBJ2-5; TRBD1 agrees at 7 bases. Germline V gene sequence: CDR1 SGHTA, CDR2 FQGNSA. CDR3 length: 16 amino acids. Trimming took 5 bases from V and 5 from J; bases not matched to a gene: 14.

This chain links TRBV28 with TRBJ1-3; TRBD1 matches 7 bases. The CDR3 covers 15 residues. V dropped 1 base and J dropped 9; count of bases not matched to a gene: 9. The germline V gene encodes CDR1 MDHEN and CDR2 SYDVKM. CDR3 DNA sequence: TGTGCCAGCAGTTTATCTGGCAGGGGGAGAGGCACCATATATTTT. Its translation is CASSLSGRGRGTIYF.

This rearrangement joins TRBV5-4 to TRBJ2-5, with TRBD2 matching over 15 bases. The CDR3 runs to 16 residues. V shed 1 base and J 4 bases; nucleotides not matched to a gene: 2. Germline V gene lookup returns CDR1 SGHNT and CDR2 YYREEE (reference sequence). CDR3 loop: CASSLRTSGGGETQYF. CDR3 DNA sequence: TGTGCCAGCAGCTTGCGGACTAGCGGGGGGGGAGAGACCCAGTACTTC.

This clone was seen many times. The junction shows a germline mismatch at one end, possibly a read error. This chain joins TRBV3-1 (or the pseudogene TRBV3-2) and TRBJ2-7; the match to TRBD1 covers 12 bases. Germline assignment: CDR1 LGHDT and CDR2 YNNKEL (reference sequence). The CDR3 extends over 18 amino acids. The CDR3 region is CASRQDMRDRGLTYEQYF. CDR3 coding DNA: TGTGCCAGCAGGCAAGATATGCGGGACAGGGGGCTAACCTACGAGCAGTACTTC.

This clone was detected only a few times. V gene TRBV3-1 (or the pseudogene TRBV3-2) combines with J gene TRBJ1-1; D unresolved. Per germline, CDR1 LGHDT and CDR2 YNNKEL (reference sequence). The CDR3 sequence is 13 residues long. V dropped 4 bases and J dropped 1 base, with 7 bases sitting between them. The CDR3 nucleotides are TGTGCCAGCAGCCCGACGGGGAACACTGAAGCTTTCTTT. Protein sequence: CASSPTGNTEAFF.

This clone came up once. The chain is built from TRBV19 and TRBJ2-3, with D maybe TRBD1 (5 bases). Germline V lookup: CDR1 LNHDA, CDR2 SQIVND (reference sequence). V shed 6 bases and J shed 2 bases, with 15 bases lying between them. CDR3 size: 15 residues. This chain's CDR3 is CASSRPGLPTDTQYF. The CDR3 DNA is TGTGCCAGTAGCCGCCCAGGGCTCCCCACAGATACGCAGTATTTT.

V and J are TRBV7-2 and TRBJ2-1; D perhaps matches TRBD1 (6 bases). Germline values: CDR1 SGHTA, CDR2 FQGNSA. The CDR3 contains 18 residues. The ends were cut back, 4 bases at V and 5 bases at J, with 24 bases in the middle. CDR3 nucleotides: TGTGCCAGCAGCTCCCCATCCCCCCCGGACAGCTATAACAATGAGCAGTTCTTC. Protein sequence: CASSSPSPPDSYNNEQFF.

CDR3 coding DNA: TGTGCCAGCAGCCAAGGGGACAGCTCTAATGAAAAACTGTTTTTT. Translated: CASSQGDSSNEKLFF. The chain carries TRBV3-1 (or the pseudogene TRBV3-2) and TRBJ1-4, with 7 bases fitting TRBD1. The germline CDR1 and CDR2 sequences are LGHDT and YNNKEL (reference sequence). This CDR3 is built from 15 residues. V dropped 1 base and J dropped 3; count of bases not matched to a gene: 2.

Concerning this clone itself: In the same sample, other DNA sequences code for this CDR3. This rearrangement joins TRBV18 to TRBJ2-7; TRBD1 matches 11 bases. This CDR3 has 14 amino acids. V lost 2 bases and J lost 3; bases outside the gene matches: 0. The germline CDR1 and CDR2 sequences are KGHSH and LQKENI. CDR3 sequence reads: CASSPGTGGYEQYF. The CDR3 DNA reads as TGTGCCAGCTCACCAGGGACAGGGGGCTACGAGCAGTACTTC. The complete variable domain, with remaining parts taken from reference TRBV18 and TRBJ2-7, reads NAGVMQNPRHLVRRRGQEARLRCSPMKGHSHVYWYRQLPEEGLKFMVYLQKENIIDESGMPKERFSAEFPKEGPSILRIQQVVRGDSAAYFCASSPGTGGYEQYFGPGTRLTVT.

The gene calls are TRBV7-9 and TRBJ2-5; possibly TRBD2 for D (5 bases). V was cut by 0 bases and J by 1 base, with 9 bases left in between. There are 15 residues in the CDR3. Looked up from germline, CDR1 is SEHNR and CDR2 is FQNEAQ (reference sequence). The CDR3 DNA sequence: TGTGCCAGCAGCTTAGCGGACGGGGTCCAAGAGACCCAGTACTTC. Its translation: CASSLADGVQETQYF.

V usage is TRBV11-1 and J usage is TRBJ1-2, with 8 positions matching TRBD1. The CDR3 is made up of 16 amino acids. Unmatched junction bases numbered 11, after V lost 3 bases and J lost 5 bases. CDR1 SGHAT and CDR2 FQDESV come from the germline V gene (reference sequence). CDR3 sequence reads: CASSFQGAFSGYGYTF. The CDR3 DNA reads TGTGCCAGCAGCTTTCAGGGGGCATTCTCCGGATATGGCTACACCTTC.

This clone has a handful of counts. The J gene is TRBJ2-7, the V gene TRBV20-1; 10 positions match TRBD2. CDR3 length: 14 residues. After removal of 3 bases from V and 6 bases from J, the junction contained 8 bases not matched to a gene. Germline V gives CDR1 DFQATT, CDR2 SNEGSKA (reference sequence). CDR3: CSASRLAGAVEQYF. The CDR3 region has the DNA TGCAGTGCTAGTCGCCTAGCGGGGGCTGTCGAGCAGTACTTC.

This chain connects TRBV6-5 to TRBJ1-5, with D uncertain. V was cut by 6 bases and J by 2 bases, with 14 bases left in between. The length of the CDR3 is 15 residues. Looked up from germline, CDR1 is MNHEY and CDR2 is SVGAGI. The chain's CDR3 is CASSEGFLGNQPQHF. The CDR3 region has the DNA TGTGCCAGCAGCGAGGGATTTCTAGGCAATCAGCCCCAGCATTTT.

V gene TRBV19 combines with J gene TRBJ2-7; D call uncertain. CDR3 length equals 13 residues. From germline, CDR1 is LNHDA and CDR2 SQIVND (reference sequence). Trimming removed 3 bases at V and 1 base at J, with 7 bases between. The CDR3 nucleotides are TGTGCCAGTAGTATCCAGCGTTCCTACGAGCAGTACTTC. This sequence encodes CASSIQRSYEQYF.

The J gene is TRBJ2-2, the V gene TRBV28; D is undetermined. This CDR3 is built from 13 residues. The germline V gene has CDR1 MDHEN and CDR2 SYDVKM. The ends were cut back, 1 base at V and 7 bases at J, with 7 bases in the middle. CDR3 in DNA: TGTGCCAGCAGTTTATCCTCCAGCGGGGAGCTGTTTTTT. The encoded protein is CASSLSSSGELFF.

The chain uses TRBV19 and TRBJ1-4; TRBD1 matches at 7 bases. The length of the CDR3 is 15 residues. V was clipped by 9 bases and J by 3 bases; unmatched bases: 10. Germline CDR1 is LNHDA and CDR2 is SQIVND (reference sequence). CDR3 bases: TGTGCCAGGGTGCCCCCAGGGGGACCTAATGAAAAACTGTTTTTT. It codes for CARVPPGGPNEKLFF.

The rearrangement links TRBV19 to TRBJ1-2; the match to TRBD1 covers 9 bases. The CDR3 loop spans 17 amino acids. In germline, CDR1 is LNHDA, CDR2 SQIVND (reference sequence). The J segment lost 3 bases and the V segment lost 7 bases, leaving 15 bases of the junction unmatched. The CDR3 protein is CASKNRGPNSAYYGYTF. The CDR3 DNA follows: TGTGCCAGTAAGAACAGGGGGCCGAACTCGGCTTACTATGGCTACACCTTC.

This CDR3 is CASSEGGGDSYEQYF. CDR3 DNA: TGTGCCAGCAGTGAAGGAGGGGGCGACTCCTACGAGCAGTACTTC. This chain links TRBV2 with TRBJ2-7, with 7 bases lining up with TRBD1. The CDR3 totals 15 residues. Germline values: CDR1 SNHLY, CDR2 FYNNEI. J was trimmed by 0 bases and V by 1 base; bases with no gene match: 3.

The CDR3 nucleotides read TGTGCCAGCAGCAAAGGGACAGGCGGTACCACTGAAGCTTTCTTT. It encodes CASSKGTGGTTEAFF. The V gene is TRBV11-3, the J gene TRBJ1-1, with 8 bases aligning to TRBD1. Germline-derived CDR1 and CDR2 are SGHNT and YENEEA. CDR3 length: 15 residues. The ends lost 5 bases at V and 4 bases at J; junction bases unmatched: 9.